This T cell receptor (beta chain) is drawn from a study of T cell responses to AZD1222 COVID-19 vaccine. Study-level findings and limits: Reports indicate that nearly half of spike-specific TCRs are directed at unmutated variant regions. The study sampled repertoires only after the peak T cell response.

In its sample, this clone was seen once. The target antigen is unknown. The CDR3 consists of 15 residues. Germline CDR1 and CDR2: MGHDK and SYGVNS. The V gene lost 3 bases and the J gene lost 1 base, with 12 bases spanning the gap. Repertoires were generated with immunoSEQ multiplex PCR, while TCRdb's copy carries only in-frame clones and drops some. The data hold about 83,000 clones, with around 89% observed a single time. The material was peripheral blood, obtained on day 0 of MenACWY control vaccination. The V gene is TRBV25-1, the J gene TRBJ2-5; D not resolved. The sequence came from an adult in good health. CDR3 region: CASSDTRGVQETQYF. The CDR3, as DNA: TGTGCCAGCAGTGACACTCGCGGCGTCCAAGAGACCCAGTACTTC.